This TCR beta chain emerged from a study of response to subunit inactivated influenza vaccine. Study findings and constraints: That few new T cells are recruited by each seasonal influenza vaccination was the authors' suggestion.

This clonotype appeared many times. The antigen is undetermined. One entry per CDR3 protein, called by TCRdb with MiXCR from the RT-PCR reads. The table shows 500,000 to 600,000 distinct CDR3 sequences, with approximately 7.6% occurring only once. Trimming cost V 4 bases and J 8 bases, with 11 bases left between them. The CDR3 loop spans 13 amino acids. From germline, CDR1 is MGHRA and CDR2 YSYEKL. The chain combines TRBV4-1 with TRBJ1-4; D may be TRBD1 (6 bases). This material consisted of PBMCs from blood, taken around 25 months after vaccination. This TCR was sampled from a man between 50 and 70 years old who received an inactivated influenza vaccine. The CDR3 sequence: CASSPLQGEKLFF. CDR3 nucleotides: TGCGCCAGCAGCCCCCTTCAGGGGGAAAAACTGTTTTTT.